The 2 T cell receptor beta chains given below trace back to one sample, sequenced in a study of blood T cell repertoires in COVID-19. The assay was immunoSEQ multiplex PCR, and TCRdb's table has in-frame clones only and misses some. The sample comprises roughly 46,000 clones, about four fifths of which are singletons, and approximately 8.3% rests with the top ten. Sequencing input: peripheral blood. These receptors all come from a man aged 60-69 years with acute or convalescent COVID-19.

This clone turned up a few times. This chain connects TRBV20-1 to TRBJ1-2, with D possibly TRBD1 on 6 matching bases. Deletions cut 3 bases from V and 3 bases from J, with 11 bases between. Germline lookup yields CDR1 DFQATT and CDR2 SNEGSKA (reference sequence). The CDR3 spans 13 residues. The CDR3, as DNA: TGCAGTGCTAGTCGACAGGCCGACTATGGCTACACCTTC. This sequence encodes CSASRQADYGYTF.

CDR3 loop: CASSFRGPQFF. The CDR3 DNA reads as TGTGCCAGCAGCTTCAGGGGGCCGCAGTTCTTC. J is TRBJ2-1 and V is TRBV7-9; TRBD1 matches at 8 bases. This CDR3 contains 11 residues. V shed 3 bases and J 12 bases; nucleotides not matched to a gene: 1. Germline values: CDR1 SEHNR, CDR2 FQNEAQ (reference sequence).